This TCR beta chain appears in the sequencing data of a study of T-cell memory formation after mild COVID-19. Barcoded TCR alpha and TCR beta cDNA libraries with UMIs came from 5'RACE using constant-segment primers. Each CDR3 protein gets one entry after TCRdb re-called the 5' RACE reads with MiXCR. The sample includes around 450,000 distinct CDR3 sequences, 15% to 25% seen only once; the top ten take roughly 8.4%. V gave up 8 bases and J gave up 3 bases, with 16 bases separating them. The CDR3 consists of 15 residues. The V gene's germline CDR1 is MNHEY and CDR2 SMNVEV (reference sequence). On this clonotype: What it recognizes is unknown.

Regarding the study as a whole: There was a balanced CD4/CD8 profile in clones contracting day 15 to 85, and later expanders leaned CD4+.

The material sequenced was PBMCs or a T cell subset sorted from them (not recorded which). This rearrangement joins TRBV27 to TRBJ2-2; TRBD2 might be the D (5 bases). This clonotype was sampled from an adult woman who had mild COVID-19 (a few samples of this study predate the infection). Cell type and time point are not known. CDR3 residues: CASGRRMRDTGELFF. The CDR3 DNA follows: TGTGCCAGCGGACGGCGGATGCGGGACACCGGGGAGCTGTTTTTT.